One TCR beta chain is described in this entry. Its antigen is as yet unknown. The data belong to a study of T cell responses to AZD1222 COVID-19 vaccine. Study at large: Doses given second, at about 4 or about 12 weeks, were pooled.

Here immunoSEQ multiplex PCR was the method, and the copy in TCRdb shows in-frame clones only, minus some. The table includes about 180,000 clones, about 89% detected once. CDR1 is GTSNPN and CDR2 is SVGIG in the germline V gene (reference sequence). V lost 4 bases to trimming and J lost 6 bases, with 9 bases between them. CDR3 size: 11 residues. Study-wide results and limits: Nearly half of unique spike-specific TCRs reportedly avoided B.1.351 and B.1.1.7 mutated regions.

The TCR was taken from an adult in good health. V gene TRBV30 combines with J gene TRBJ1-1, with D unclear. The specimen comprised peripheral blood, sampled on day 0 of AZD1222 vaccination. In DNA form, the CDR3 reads TGTGCCTGGATAATAGCTTCTGAAGCTTTCTTT. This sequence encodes CAWIIASEAFF. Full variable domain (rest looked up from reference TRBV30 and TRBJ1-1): SQTIHQWPATLVQPVGSPLSLECTVEGTSNPNLYWYRQAAGRGLQLLFYSVGIGQISSEVPQNLSASRPQDRQFILSSKKLLLSDSGFYLCAWIIASEAFFGQGTRLTVV.